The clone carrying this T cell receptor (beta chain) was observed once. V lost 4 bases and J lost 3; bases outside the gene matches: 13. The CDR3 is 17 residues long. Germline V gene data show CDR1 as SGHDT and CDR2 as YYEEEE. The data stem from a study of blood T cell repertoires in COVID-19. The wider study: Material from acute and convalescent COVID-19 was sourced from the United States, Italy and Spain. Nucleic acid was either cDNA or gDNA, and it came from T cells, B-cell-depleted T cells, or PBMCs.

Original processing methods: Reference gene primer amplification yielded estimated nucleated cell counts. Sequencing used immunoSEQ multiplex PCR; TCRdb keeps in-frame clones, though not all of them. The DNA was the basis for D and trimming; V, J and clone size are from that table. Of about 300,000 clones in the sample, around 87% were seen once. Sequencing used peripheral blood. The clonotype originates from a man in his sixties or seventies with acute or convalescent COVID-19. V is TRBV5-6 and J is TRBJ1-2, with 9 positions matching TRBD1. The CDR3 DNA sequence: TGTGCCAGCAGCGCTCCTAGGGGGACAGGGCGGGACTATGGCTACACCTTC. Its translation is CASSAPRGTGRDYGYTF.